This T cell receptor beta chain derives from a study of cytomegalovirus exposure and HLA in healthy donors. Measured with immunoSEQ multiplex PCR; TCRdb has only the in-frame clones, and not every one. The data contain some 77,000 clones, approximately 94% of them singletons. There are 13 residues in the CDR3. CDR1 is MNHEY and CDR2 is SMNVEV in the germline V gene (reference sequence). V gave up 9 bases and J gave up 2 bases; unmatched junction bases: 3. The sequenced sample was PBMCs. The J gene is TRBJ2-7, the V gene TRBV27; 11 bases map to TRBD2. The TCR was taken from a man aged 18 to 35 in good health and CMV-seropositive. In DNA, the CDR3 is TGTGCCAGTGGACTAGCGGGTACCTACGAGCAGTACTTC. It codes for CASGLAGTYEQYF.